The sequence of this T cell receptor beta chain was determined in a study of blood T cell repertoires in COVID-19. As for the study in general: Samples representing acute and convalescent COVID-19 were sourced from the United States, Italy and Spain. Sources were T cells, B-cell-depleted T cells, or PBMCs; the material itself was cDNA or gDNA.

Germline CDR1 reads SGHDN; CDR2 reads FVKESK. This CDR3 comprises 14 residues. Trimming shortened V by 0 bases and J by 6 bases, and 11 bases separated the two germline ends. In the original analysis: Estimation of nucleated cell counts was performed using reference gene primer amplification. The protocol was immunoSEQ multiplex PCR, while the TCRdb copy is restricted to in-frame clones and leaves out a portion. That table furnishes V, J and clone size, whereas the DNA furnished D and trimming. The data show around 400,000 clones, roughly 90% seen once. This TCR was sampled from a man aged 35 to 55 with acute or convalescent COVID-19. What was sequenced was peripheral blood. The chain combines TRBV14 with TRBJ1-1, with D tentatively TRBD1 (5 bases). The CDR3 here is CASSQDGWDSEAFF. In DNA, the CDR3 is TGTGCCAGCAGCCAAGACGGATGGGACTCTGAAGCTTTCTTT.